This T cell receptor beta chain was observed in a study of T cells after yellow fever vaccination. In this sample, this clonotype turned up once. Its specificity is not known. Study-level points and caveats: Some clonotypes were seen in both the CD4 and the CD8 compartments. These made up a small share and likely arose from convergent recombination.

Germline V lookup: CDR1 LNHDA, CDR2 SQIVND (reference sequence). The CDR3 is 15 residues long. V gave up 9 bases and J gave up 4 bases, with 20 bases separating them. TCRdb re-called the 5' RACE reads with MiXCR, one entry per CDR3 protein. This table holds under 200,000 distinct CDR3 sequences, under 7.5% found once. The V call is TRBV19, the J call TRBJ2-3; the D gene could be TRBD1 or TRBD2 (5 bases each). This specimen consisted of CD4+ T cells sorted from PBMCs, obtained 5 to 6 days after the first yellow fever vaccination. The TCR sequence derives from a man between 18 and 35 years old who received the YFV17D yellow fever vaccine. In DNA form, the CDR3 reads TGTGCCAGGGGCCCCGGGACCATCTGCGCAGATACGCAGTATTTT. Protein product: CARGPGTICADTQYF.